The clone carrying this TCR beta chain was found a few times. Its specificity is unknown. The PCR ran on 60 Vbeta and 13 Jbeta primers. Clones were sequenced by immunoSEQ multiplex PCR, and TCRdb holds only the in-frame ones, with some missing. Found here are some 180,000 clones, roughly 9.4% of them singletons; the top ten hold 1% to 1.5%. The V gene end was trimmed by 5 bases and the J gene end by 1 base; junction bases not matched to a gene: 2. This CDR3 is built from 14 residues. Per germline, CDR1 WSHSY and CDR2 SAAADI. These data originate in a study of cytomegalovirus exposure and HLA in healthy donors. Study context: Earlier work reported about 110 million unique TCR beta sequences from about 170 million T cells. Study findings and constraints: Available immune exposure information covered CMV serostatus only. Excluded were some V segments that proved indistinguishable, including TRBV6-2 and TRBV6-3.

The donors were healthy bone marrow donors. The rearrangement links TRBV10-2 to TRBJ2-3; the match to TRBD2 covers 8 bases. Sequences were obtained from PBMCs. This receptor was taken from a woman aged 25 to 39 in good health and CMV-seropositive. CDR3 bases: TGCGCCAGCAGTTTAGCGGGGCGCACAGATACGCAGTATTTT. Protein sequence: CASSLAGRTDTQYF.